The 23 T cell receptor beta chains presented below share a single source sample, sequenced in a study of vaccination effects on CD4 cells after COVID-19. Their cognate antigens are unknown. Using immunoSEQ multiplex PCR, the repertoire was profiled, and TCRdb retains in-frame clones only, with some absent. This sample has approximately 23,000 clones; over 55% occur once, and the top ten carry around 12%. In the ViraFEST assay, antigen-specific CD4+ clonotypes were identified by expansion after peptide-pool stimulation. Cells that had been cultured for roughly ten days were the source of isolated CD4+ T cells. Negative nucleocapsid antibody tests before and after vaccination confirmed no previous SARS-CoV-2 infection. Sequences were derived from CD4+ T cells from PBMCs cultured with HCoV-OC43 spike peptides, sampled before COVID-19 vaccination. Subset given: HCoV-OC43 spike overlapping peptide pool stimulation. The receptor source for this set is a human donor who received a COVID-19 vaccine.

The chain recombines TRBV7-2 with TRBJ1-5, with a weak D call TRBD1 (5 bases). Trimming took off 5 bases at V and 6 bases at J, with 20 bases between the two ends. The germline V gene has CDR1 SGHTA and CDR2 FQGNSA. This CDR3 has 16 amino acids. CDR3 amino acids: CASSTRSTGPVQPQHF. The DNA for the CDR3 is TGTGCCAGCAGCACCCGTAGCACAGGCCCCGTTCAGCCCCAGCATTTT.

This chain joins TRBV5-4 and TRBJ1-1; D not resolved. V was clipped by 4 bases and J by 3 bases, with 7 bases between them. Looked up from germline, CDR1 is SGHNT and CDR2 is YYREEE (reference sequence). CDR3 length: 12 amino acids. In DNA, the CDR3 is TGTGCCAGCAGCGGGCGGGACACTGAAGCTTTCTTT. Translated: CASSGRDTEAFF. The whole variable domain, remainder taken from reference TRBV5-4 and TRBJ1-1, is ETGVTQSPTHLIKTRGQQVTLRCSSQSGHNTVSWYQQALGQGPQFIFQYYREEENGRGNFPPRFSGLQFPNYSSELNVNALELDDSALYLCASSGRDTEAFFGQGTRLTVV.

The chain links TRBV6-1 to TRBJ2-1; D unclear. Germline V lookup: CDR1 MNHNS, CDR2 SASEGT. V lost 1 base and J 2 bases, leaving 12 bases between the germline ends. This CDR3 contains 16 residues. As DNA, the CDR3 is TGTGCCAGCAGTGAAGGCGGCCAGTCGCCCTACAATGAGCAGTTCTTC. This translates into CASSEGGQSPYNEQFF.

The V and J genes are TRBV5-1 and TRBJ2-5; 9 bases align to TRBD2. The CDR3 runs to 17 residues. After removal of 3 bases from V and 0 bases from J, the junction contained 9 bases not matched to a gene. Germline CDR1 reads SGHRS; CDR2 reads YFSETQ. The CDR3 region is CASSSGTSRMYQETQYF. DNA of the CDR3: TGCGCCAGCAGCTCAGGGACTAGCAGAATGTACCAAGAGACCCAGTACTTC.

The chain employs TRBV7-2 and TRBJ2-2; D not resolved. The CDR3 loop spans 12 amino acids. V lost 5 bases and J 3 bases, leaving 4 bases between the germline ends. Germline CDR1 reads SGHTA; CDR2 reads FQGNSA. CDR3 in amino acids: CASSLDTGELFF. The CDR3 DNA sequence: TGTGCCAGCAGCCTAGACACCGGGGAGCTGTTTTTT.

In nucleotides, the CDR3 is TGTGCCAGCAGTGAAGTCAGACCCGGGACATATCTCAAAGATACGCAGTATTTT. Translating it yields CASSEVRPGTYLKDTQYF. The rearrangement uses TRBV6-1 and TRBJ2-3; tentatively, D is TRBD1 (6 bases). This CDR3 region has 18 residues. With 1 base removed from V and 5 bases from J, the gap between germline ends came to 22 bases. CDR1 is MNHNS and CDR2 is SASEGT in the germline V gene.

The chain employs TRBV27 and TRBJ2-2; D gene ambiguous. Deletions cut 4 bases from V and 5 bases from J, with 8 bases between. This CDR3 region has 13 residues. The germline V gene encodes CDR1 MNHEY and CDR2 SMNVEV (reference sequence). CDR3 nucleotide sequence: TGTGCCAGCAGTTCCCCTGTGACCGGGGAGCTGTTTTTT. This sequence encodes CASSSPVTGELFF.

The V gene is TRBV1, the J gene TRBJ1-1; the D call TRBD1 from the table was never checked on the DNA. TRBV1 is shown as a pseudogene. This CDR3 region has 11 residues. The CDR3: CTSSQDGAAFF. CDR3 DNA: TGCACCAGCAGCCAAGATGGGGCAGCTTTCTTT.

The chain recombines TRBV11-2 with TRBJ1-2; D is uncertain. CDR3 size: 12 residues. Trimming stripped 5 bases from V and 7 bases from J, with 11 bases between. Looked up from germline, CDR1 is SGHAT and CDR2 is FQNNGV. CDR3 in DNA: TGTGCCAGCAGCCAAGAGAGCGCTGGCTACACCTTC. This encodes CASSQESAGYTF. The full variable domain, rest sourced from reference TRBV11-2 and TRBJ1-2, is EAGVAQSPRYKIIEKRQSVAFWCNPISGHATLYWYQQILGQGPKLLIQFQNNGVVDDSQLPKDRFSAERLKGVDSTLKIQPAKLEDSAVYLCASSQESAGYTFGSGTRLTVV.

This clone is large (0.1 to 1%) within its sample. The chain links TRBV7-7 to TRBJ2-5; 8 bases fit TRBD1. The V gene end was trimmed by 8 bases and the J gene end by 2 bases; junction bases not matched to a gene: 13. The germline CDR1 and CDR2 sequences are SSHAT and FNYEAQ (reference sequence). CDR3 length equals 16 residues. CDR3 amino acids: CASAYGTGVGQETQYF. The DNA of the CDR3 is TGTGCCAGCGCCTATGGGACAGGAGTCGGGCAAGAGACCCAGTACTTC. Drawing the rest from reference TRBV7-7 and TRBJ2-5, the complete variable domain is GAGVSQSPRYKVTKRGQDVTLRCDPISSHATLYWYQQALGQGPEFLTYFNYEAQPDKSGLPSDRFSAERPEGSISTLTIQRTEQRDSAMYRCASAYGTGVGQETQYFGPGTRLLVL.

This chain uses TRBV19 with TRBJ2-2; 8 positions match TRBD1. Trimming cost V 1 base and J 2 bases; bases outside gene matches: 6. CDR1 is LNHDA, CDR2 SQIVND, per germline (reference sequence). This CDR3 has 17 amino acids. The CDR3 region is CASSIGTGTLNTGELFF. CDR3 bases: TGTGCCAGTAGTATAGGGACAGGGACGCTAAACACCGGGGAGCTGTTTTTT. The full variable domain, its missing parts supplied by reference TRBV19 and TRBJ2-2, is DGGITQSPKYLFRKEGQNVTLSCEQNLNHDAMYWYRQDPGQGLRLIYYSQIVNDFQKGDIAEGYSVSREKKESFPLTVTSAQKNPTAFYLCASSIGTGTLNTGELFFGEGSRLTVL.

This clone has just one count. Germline and junction disagree at one end, which may indicate a read error. The chain joins TRBV5-6 to TRBJ2-7; 9 bases are a match to TRBD2. The germline gives CDR1 SGHDT, CDR2 YYEEEE. The CDR3 covers 14 residues. The CDR3 coding sequence is TGTGCCAGCAGGTTGGCGGGAGGGAGCTACGAGCAGTACTTC. Its protein product is CASRLAGGSYEQYF.

The chain uses TRBV6-5 and TRBJ2-3; D is unclear. V dropped 2 bases and J dropped 1 base, with 7 bases sitting between them. Germline V CDR1 and CDR2: MNHEY, SVGAGI. CDR3 length: 14 amino acids. CDR3 sequence: CASSYGSGTDTQYF. In DNA, the CDR3 is TGTGCCAGCAGTTACGGGTCTGGCACAGATACGCAGTATTTT.

The V and J genes are TRBV12-3 or TRBV12-4 and TRBJ1-2; D perhaps matches TRBD1 (5 bases). Trimming took off 6 bases at V and 8 bases at J, with 16 bases between the two ends. The CDR3 sequence is 13 residues long. This CDR3 is CASRTGTLSGYTF. CDR3 nucleotide sequence: TGTGCCAGCAGGACCGGGACCTTATCCGGCTACACCTTC.

The CDR3 reads CASSVAFDEQFF. In nucleotides, the CDR3 is TGTGCCAGCAGCGTAGCTTTCGATGAGCAGTTCTTC. V usage is TRBV9 and J usage is TRBJ2-1, with no clear D. Germline lookup yields CDR1 SGDLS and CDR2 YYNGEE. V was cut by 0 bases and J by 8 bases, with 6 bases left in between. The length of the CDR3 is 12 residues.

In nucleotides, the CDR3 is TGTGCCAGCAGCTCTTTCCCGGGACTAGCGGGAGGGCCGTCCTACAATGAGCAGTTCTTC. Residues: CASSSFPGLAGGPSYNEQFF. The chain carries TRBV9 and TRBJ2-1; 16 nucleotides line up with TRBD2. The germline CDR1 and CDR2 sequences are SGDLS and YYNGEE. V dropped 4 bases and J dropped 1; count of bases not matched to a gene: 11. This CDR3 is 20 amino acids long. The full variable domain, its missing parts supplied by reference TRBV9 and TRBJ2-1, is DSGVTQTPKHLITATGQRVTLRCSPRSGDLSVYWYQQSLDQGLQFLIQYYNGEERAKGNILERFSAQQFPDLHSELNLSSLELGDSALYFCASSSFPGLAGGPSYNEQFFGPGTRLTVL.

This chain connects TRBV27 to TRBJ2-1, with TRBD2 matching 12 bases. CDR1 MNHEY and CDR2 SMNVEV come from the germline V gene (reference sequence). Losses at the gene ends were 3 bases for V and 4 bases for J; bases not matched to a gene: 4. This CDR3 has 16 residues. The CDR3 region has the DNA TGTGCCAGCAGTTTGTCGGGACTAGCGGGTTACAATGAGCAGTTCTTC. Its translation is CASSLSGLAGYNEQFF.

The chain recombines TRBV5-4 with TRBJ2-5, with a weak D call TRBD2 (5 bases). The CDR3 is made up of 13 amino acids. Trimming took 1 base from V and 4 from J, leaving 8 bases between them. CDR1 and CDR2 from the germline V gene are SGHNT and YYREEE (reference sequence). CDR3 coding DNA: TGTGCCAGCAGCTTGTCCGGGGTAGAGACCCAGTACTTC. This gives the protein CASSLSGVETQYF.

The rearrangement uses TRBV12-3 or TRBV12-4 and TRBJ2-1, with D unresolved. The CDR3 loop spans 11 amino acids. V lost 5 bases and J lost 3, with 2 bases in between. CDR3 in DNA: TGTGCCAGCAGTCTCTACAATGAGCAGTTCTTC. This gives the protein CASSLYNEQFF.

The genes are TRBV12-3 or TRBV12-4 and TRBJ2-3; no definite D call. V was trimmed by 0 bases and J by 5 bases, leaving 6 bases between them. The length of the CDR3 is 13 residues. Here the CDR3 DNA reads TGTGCCAGCAGTTTAGCCCTATTAGATACGCAGTATTTT. Protein sequence: CASSLALLDTQYF.

The CDR3 reads CASSSQGALSGYTF. Written as DNA, the CDR3 is TGTGCCAGCAGCTCCCAGGGGGCCCTAAGTGGCTACACCTTC. This chain joins TRBV12-1 and TRBJ1-2; the listed D gene, TRBD1, was not tested against the DNA. TRBV12-1 is noted as a pseudogene. The CDR3 totals 14 residues.

The gene calls are TRBV2 and TRBJ2-1; TRBD2 agrees at 14 bases. CDR1 SNHLY and CDR2 FYNNEI come from the germline V gene. Trimming cost V 6 bases and J 6 bases; bases outside gene matches: 4. This CDR3 contains 15 residues. The CDR3 bases are TGTGCCAGCAGAGCGGGACTAGCGGGAGCCAATGAGCAGTTCTTC. Residues: CASRAGLAGANEQFF.

The J gene is TRBJ2-3, the V gene TRBV6-1; 10 nucleotides match TRBD2. V lost 1 base and J lost 4; bases outside the gene matches: 2. CDR1 is MNHNS and CDR2 is SASEGT in the germline V gene. CDR3 size: 15 residues. CDR3 loop: CASSEEAGGPDTQYF. In DNA form, the CDR3 reads TGTGCCAGCAGTGAAGAAGCGGGGGGGCCAGATACGCAGTATTTT.